This T cell receptor (beta chain) was observed in a study of monozygotic twins with inflammatory bowel disease (dated by TCRdb to about 2019). For context, the study as a whole: The complete study included roughly 30 monozygotic twin pairs: 19 IBD-discordant Danish pairs and nine German pairs, of which four were IBD-concordant and five were IBD-discordant. Each individual had, on average, about 151 000 unique TCRalpha sequences and 181 000 unique TCRbeta sequences available for analysis. Disease-associated traits were sought mainly through comparisons between IBD patients and their genetically identical healthy co-twins within discordant pairs.

Reading from cysteine to phenylalanine, the CDR3 counts 18 amino acids. Only the protein is available. CDR1 and CDR2 (ENHRY, SYGVKD) derive from the germline V gene. The full study reports these points: Repertoire similarity did not differ between concordant and discordant twins, possibly due to limited statistical power. No single strong signal or clonotype linked to IBD turned up in the results, so the idea that one exists was not supported. IBD patients shared fewer clonotypes with other individuals than healthy twins did, most markedly in patients showing signs of disease activity. Because patients received different immunosuppressive treatments, the repertoires may have picked up extra background noise and variability between individuals. The analysis was unable to tell apart different T cell subtypes. TCRbeta repertoire diversity, by inverse Simpson index, was decreased in IBD patients compared with their healthy co-twins.

From each donor, an approximately 2.3 ml peripheral blood sample was collected into PAXgene tubes and kept at -80 degrees C. Without any T cell sorting, total RNA was extracted from whole blood using the PAXgene blood miRNA kit on an automated QIAcube. Peripheral blood from monozygotic twin pairs, either concordant or discordant for inflammatory bowel disease, underwent deep TCRalpha and TCRbeta repertoire profiling that used unique molecular barcoding. Smoking habits were recorded for all twin pairs, with individuals classified as current, former or never smokers. The method was 5' RACE. The input for every TCR library was approximately 3,500 ng of total RNA. For each sample, cDNA synthesis with SMARTScribe reverse transcriptase was split into eight separate reactions. During cDNA synthesis, unique molecular identifiers containing a 6-nucleotide sample barcode were introduced by template switching. Amplification of TCRalpha and TCRbeta cDNA involved two nested PCRs of roughly 16 and 10 cycles, and each PCR was followed by bead purification. Before amplification, cDNA was treated with uracil DNA-glycosylase and purified using the QIAquick PCR purification kit. In the second PCR, Illumina TruSeq-compatible adapters and sample-specific barcodes were added. TapeStation and Qubit were used to check library quality and concentration, and about 4.5 ng of each library was pooled. Sequencing of pooled libraries was carried out on an Illumina HiSeq2500 single-index Rapid Run using 2 x 100 bp reads and custom sequencing primers. Per the authors' processing: MiGEC version 1.2.6 was used for UMI-based consensus assembly to correct PCR and sequencing errors. V(D)J alignment, clonotype assembly and CDR3 extraction were performed with MiXCR version 2.1.1. Gene usage, clonotype sharing and MAIT/NKT TCR abundance were normalised by analysing the top 1000, 10 000 and 20 000 clonotypes per sample. After downsampling to 27 000 UMIs, diversity was calculated as the inverse Simpson index using the vegan R package. Statistical testing used paired Mann-Whitney U tests on the discordant twin pairs and applied Benjamini-Hochberg correction for multiple testing. TCRdb reprocessed the reads and assigns one entry to each CDR3 protein sequence, leaving out DNA. The authors' filters were not applied to this entry. The sample's own table lists about 160,000 distinct CDR3 sequences. Approximately 2.4% of the sample is held by the ten biggest clonotypes.

Turning to this clonotype: Its antigen is still unknown.

The chain joins TRBV10-3 to TRBJ2-7; TCRdb designates TRBD1, a call that cannot be tested without DNA. Material for sequencing was blood. This TCR came from a human donor with ulcerative colitis or Crohn's disease, or a healthy co-twin of an affected twin (not recorded which). CDR3 sequence: CAISDAAGSGQNSYEQYF.